The subject of this entry is one T cell receptor (beta chain). This clonotype was counted between two and nine times. Its recognized antigen is unknown. Base qualities are missing; no much larger clone stands one base away. The data were obtained in a study of T cells after yellow fever vaccination (dated by TCRdb to between 2018 and 2021). For the study in its entirety: The SMART-Seq v4 Ultra Low Input RNA kit was used to prepare libraries from fractions with low cell numbers. Bulk PBMC replicates and cell subsets were isolated from blood drawn at multiple timepoints before and after both primary and secondary immunization. To track T-cell clones before and after primary and booster YFV17D yellow fever vaccination, bulk TCR alpha and beta repertoires were sequenced longitudinally. Two healthy male donors made up the cohort, one aged 18 to 30 years and the other aged 30 to 40 years. Overall results and qualifications from the work: The study included only two donors, which limits how far the findings can be generalized. Computational filtering was required because FACS-sorted repertoires could contain abundant contaminating clonotypes from the bulk population. Compared with the primary T-cell response, the secondary T-cell response was faster but weaker, reaching its peak on day 5 rather than on day 15. A small fraction of clonotypes appeared in both the CD4 and CD8 compartments, likely as a result of convergent recombination. After the booster, most of the clones that had expanded following primary vaccination were detected again (just under 97% of CD4 and around 90% of CD8), which suggests that memory was broadly maintained.

The label giving this sample's treatment or condition can be read as: live attenuated yellow fever vaccine strain. At each blood-draw timepoint, two biological replicates of bulk PBMCs were collected. PBMCs were isolated from peripheral blood using a standard Ficoll-Paque protocol. RNA was extracted with TriZol from bulk PBMCs, CD4 and CD8 fractions, and dextramer-positive and dextramer-negative fractions. TCR cDNA was made using 5'RACE template switching, a step that added a universal primer site and unique molecular identifiers. cDNA synthesis was primed from both the TCR alpha and TCR beta constant segments. Library amplification involved two PCR steps, and the second step added sample barcodes and sequencing adapters. Sequencing of libraries was performed on Illumina HiSeq 2500 (2x100 bp) or NovaSeq (2x150 bp). Regarding the original processing steps: Reads were demultiplexed and collapsed into UMI consensus sequences with MIGEC, and V(D)J alignment was performed with MiXCR. Clonotypes responding to the vaccine were identified with edgeR on replicate PBMC samples, with the criteria of FDR below 0.01 and a log2 fold change above 5 up to day 15. CD4 or CD8 identity was assigned to each bulk clonotype according to whether the clonotype was present at higher abundance in the sequenced CD4 repertoire or the sequenced CD8 repertoire. In-frame beta chains were kept once TCRdb had trimmed the public reads at Q25 with fastp and called clones with MiXCR. Identical CDR3 proteins give one entry, which carries the most common genes and DNA. These V and J calls rely on TCRdb rather than the paper's analysis. A total of around 530,000 distinct CDR3 sequences appear in this sample, about a sixth of them only once. The top ten clones comprise around 15% of the sample.

The input for sequencing was PBMCs, taken 5 to 6 days after the first yellow fever vaccination. The clonotype comes from a man aged 18 to 30 who received the YFV17D yellow fever vaccine.

The sequenced DNA: TGCAGTGCTTTGGACCGTACTAACTATGGCTACACCTTC. Its amino acids are CSALDRTNYGYTF. The V and J segments used are TRBV20-1 and TRBJ1-2; the D gene cannot be named for sure. There are 13 amino acids in the CDR3, from cysteine to phenylalanine inclusive. The sequence is cut down to CDR3 DNA, 39 bases in frame from base 1. Looking up the germline V gene (reference sequence) yields CDR1 DFQATT and CDR2 SNEGSKA. V is cut by 5 bases and J by 0 bases, and the space between the germline ends is 10 bases.